This T cell receptor beta chain was sequenced in a study of T-cell reconstitution after alpha-beta-depleted transplantation in children. Study results and limitations: The study reportedly traced alpha-beta T cells about two months after transplant to several hundred expanded graft clones.

A remark on this clonotype: Its specificity is unknown.

Unique molecular identifiers were used to barcode this TCRbeta library. MiXCR, applied by TCRdb to the PCR reads, yields one record per CDR3 protein. The sample has 200,000 or so distinct CDR3 sequences, about 8.2% seen once. After removal of 0 bases from V and 7 bases from J, the junction contained 7 bases not matched to a gene. CDR1 LGHDT and CDR2 YNNKEL come from the germline V gene (reference sequence). This CDR3 has 16 amino acids. This TCR derives from a male patient aged 2 to 9 who had a stem cell transplant for acute myeloid leukemia, so the T cells may come from the graft donor. The chain employs TRBV3-1 and TRBJ2-1; 9 bases agree with TRBD2. The starting material was PBMCs, mostly from graft donor cells, obtained 360 days after TCRalphabeta/CD19-depleted stem cell transplant. CDR3 sequence: CASSQDPGTSMNEQFF. CDR3 nucleotide sequence: TGTGCCAGCAGCCAAGACCCCGGGACTAGCATGAATGAGCAGTTCTTC.